The 29 T cell receptor beta chains below were found in one sample sequenced in a study of regulatory T cells in long-lasting Graves disease. The sample's time point: persistent/refractory GD, antithyroid drugs over 5 years with positive TRAb. Making the TCR library involved RNA that had been extracted from PBMCs. Assembly of TCR beta libraries relied on iRepertoire HTBI primers together with Arm-PCR of CDR3 regions. MiXCR was run by TCRdb on the multiplex PCR reads, yielding one entry per CDR3 protein. The sample has around 460,000 distinct CDR3 sequences, 20% to 25% seen once. The source material was peripheral blood mononuclear cells (PBMCs), sampled when the disease was refractory, from a patient treated with antithyroid drugs. The receptors originated from a female donor with Graves disease.

In its sample, this clonotype was seen a few times. The chain uses TRBV5-4 and TRBJ1-2; TRBD1 is a possible D gene (5 bases). With 0 bases removed from V and 4 bases from J, the gap between germline ends came to 10 bases. The CDR3 loop spans 14 amino acids. Germline V gene data show CDR1 as SGHNT and CDR2 as YYREEE (reference sequence). The CDR3, as DNA: TGTGCCAGCAGCTTGGCGGAGGGACGCTATGGCTACACCTTC. Its translation is CASSLAEGRYGYTF.

This clonotype was picked up a small number of times. The chain recombines TRBV9 with TRBJ1-2, with D possibly being TRBD1 (5 bases). Germline CDR1 and CDR2: SGDLS and YYNGEE. The CDR3 is 15 residues long. V was clipped by 0 bases and J by 4 bases, with 13 bases between them. The CDR3 DNA reads as TGTGCCAGCAGCGTAGGAAGTGGGACCCCCTATGGCTACACCTTC. Protein: CASSVGSGTPYGYTF.

This clonotype has a count of ten or more. The chain is built from TRBV12-3 or TRBV12-4 and TRBJ2-7, with D perhaps given as TRBD1 or TRBD2 (5 bases each). CDR3 length: 14 amino acids. V was shortened by 5 bases and J by 1 base, with 12 bases between the two germline ends. The CDR3 protein is CASSPRDVSYEQYF. CDR3 coding DNA: TGTGCCAGCAGTCCGAGGGACGTTTCCTACGAGCAGTACTTC.

The V call is TRBV28, the J call TRBJ1-5, with TRBD1 matching 7 bases. The CDR3 sequence is 15 residues long. Trimming at V came to 4 bases and at J to 3 bases, leaving 6 bases not matched to a gene. The germline V gene has CDR1 MDHEN and CDR2 SYDVKM. CDR3 sequence: CASSSGGTVNQPQHF. The CDR3 region has the DNA TGTGCCAGCAGTTCAGGGGGGACAGTCAATCAGCCCCAGCATTTT.

This clonotype was detected many times. The V gene is TRBV11-1, the J gene TRBJ1-1; D perhaps matches TRBD1 (6 bases). The CDR3 length is 14 residues. The germline V gene has CDR1 SGHAT and CDR2 FQDESV (reference sequence). Trimming stripped 3 bases from V and 3 bases from J, with 11 bases between. The CDR3 DNA follows: TGTGCCAGCAGCTTCGCCAGGGGTGACACTGAAGCTTTCTTT. Its translation: CASSFARGDTEAFF. The full variable domain, with the rest looked up from reference TRBV11-1 and TRBJ1-1, is EAEVAQSPRYKITEKSQAVAFWCDPISGHATLYWYRQILGQGPELLVQFQDESVVDDSQLPKDRFSAERLKGVDSTLKIQPAELGDSAMYLCASSFARGDTEAFFGQGTRLTVV.

V and J are TRBV7-2 and TRBJ2-5; 9 bases line up with TRBD1. The germline V gene encodes CDR1 SGHTA and CDR2 FQGNSA. V lost 5 bases to trimming and J lost 5 bases; unmatched junction nucleotides: 9. CDR3 length: 15 amino acids. The CDR3 nucleotides are TGTGCCAGCAGCCCACCCACAGGGGGCGCGGAGACCCAGTACTTC. Protein product: CASSPPTGGAETQYF.

This clonotype was counted many times. This rearrangement joins TRBV3-1 to TRBJ1-2; D call uncertain. The CDR3 is made up of 12 amino acids. Per germline, CDR1 LGHDT and CDR2 YNNKEL (reference sequence). V lost 1 base and J lost 7, with 7 bases in between. CDR3 DNA sequence: TGTGCCAGCAGCCAAGGGTTCTCTGGCTACACCTTC. This codes for CASSQGFSGYTF.

This clonotype was detected only a few times. The chain combines TRBV7-9 with TRBJ2-6, with 7 bases identical to TRBD1. CDR3 size: 16 residues. The V segment lost 5 bases and the J segment 0 bases; nucleotides outside the gene matches: 4. Germline CDR1 SEHNR, CDR2 FQNEAQ (reference sequence). The CDR3 DNA sequence: TGTGCCAGCAGCGTGGGACAGCTCTCTGGGGCCAACGTCCTGACTTTC. It yields the protein CASSVGQLSGANVLTF.

This chain links TRBV12-3 or TRBV12-4 with TRBJ2-7; 8 positions match TRBD1. The CDR3 length is 14 residues. V lost 7 bases and J lost 4; bases outside the gene matches: 9. CDR3 nucleotide sequence: TGTGCCAGCACCATCGACAGGGGTTGGTACGAGCAGTACTTC. Residues: CASTIDRGWYEQYF.

This clonotype was detected many times. The genes are TRBV28 and TRBJ2-7; TRBD1 matches at 12 bases. The CDR3 is made up of 15 amino acids. Germline CDR1 reads MDHEN; CDR2 reads SYDVKM. After removal of 3 bases from V and 7 bases from J, the junction contained 7 bases not matched to a gene. The CDR3 sequence: CASSFPGQGADEQYF. The CDR3 DNA follows: TGTGCCAGCAGTTTCCCGGGACAGGGGGCCGATGAGCAGTACTTC.

The genes are TRBV7-9 and TRBJ1-6, with D possibly being TRBD1 (5 bases). CDR1 is SEHNR and CDR2 is FQNEAQ in the germline V gene (reference sequence). V was pared by 5 bases and J by 10 bases, with 21 bases between. This CDR3 comprises 16 residues. CDR3 nucleotides: TGTGCCAGCAGCCGATCCGGGACGCCGGGAAACTCACCCCTCCACTTT. This gives the protein CASSRSGTPGNSPLHF.

This clonotype was counted only a few times. This chain uses TRBV6-1 with TRBJ2-3; D gene uncertain. V lost 7 bases, J lost 2 bases, and 10 bases lay in between. This CDR3 has 13 residues. Germline assignment: CDR1 MNHNS and CDR2 SASEGT. The CDR3 here is CASIGLFTDTQYF. CDR3 sequence (DNA): TGTGCCAGCATTGGCCTCTTCACAGATACGCAGTATTTT.

This clonotype occurred many times. The CDR3 region is CASTSSFVRTSGRPQHF. As DNA, the CDR3 is TGTGCCAGCACTTCTAGCTTCGTCCGTACGTCCGGGAGGCCCCAGCATTTT. The chain combines TRBV28 with TRBJ1-5, with unresolved D. V shed 7 bases and J shed 9 bases, with 28 bases lying between them. In germline, CDR1 is MDHEN, CDR2 SYDVKM. The CDR3 is 17 residues long.

This clonotype was observed at least ten times. The V gene is TRBV6-1, the J gene TRBJ2-7, with 8 bases that match TRBD1. The CDR3 runs to 14 residues. CDR1 is MNHNS, CDR2 SASEGT, per germline. Trimming took 6 bases from V and 4 from J; bases not matched to a gene: 8. This chain's CDR3 is CASRPVQGAYEQYF. In DNA form, the CDR3 reads TGTGCCAGCAGGCCTGTGCAGGGGGCTTACGAGCAGTACTTC.

This chain joins TRBV10-3 and TRBJ2-7, with 14 bases lining up with TRBD2. CDR1 ENHRY and CDR2 SYGVKD come from the germline V gene. The CDR3 has 17 amino acids. V was clipped by 5 bases and J by 0 bases; unmatched bases: 6. CDR3 coding DNA: TGTGCCATCAGTTCCGGGACTAGCGGGGGAAGCTCCTACGAGCAGTACTTC. Encoded protein: CAISSGTSGGSSYEQYF.

In this sample, this clonotype turned up a few times. This chain connects TRBV11-2 to TRBJ2-6; 7 bases fit TRBD2. This CDR3 spans 16 amino acids. After removal of 5 bases from V and 0 bases from J, the junction contained 4 bases not matched to a gene. Germline-derived CDR1 and CDR2 are SGHAT and FQNNGV. The CDR3 coding sequence is TGTGCCAGCAGCCGCGCGGGGGACTCTGGGGCCAACGTCCTGACTTTC. It specifies CASSRAGDSGANVLTF.

V and J are TRBV29-1 and TRBJ1-2, with 9 bases fitting TRBD1. The ends lost 4 bases at V and 5 bases at J; junction bases unmatched: 5. This CDR3 has 13 residues. From germline, CDR1 is SQVTM and CDR2 ANQGSEA. This chain's CDR3 is CSVGTGAIYGYTF. CDR3 coding DNA: TGCAGCGTTGGGACAGGGGCTATTTATGGCTACACCTTC.

The chain carries TRBV6-1 and TRBJ2-7, with TRBD2 identical over 10 bases. This CDR3 has 15 residues. The junction had 4 bases not matched to a gene; V was cut back by 5 bases and J by 0 bases. Looked up from germline, CDR1 is MNHNS and CDR2 is SASEGT. The CDR3 DNA reads TGTGCCAGCAGTACCACTAGCGGGGCCTCCTACGAGCAGTACTTC. Its protein is CASSTTSGASYEQYF.

This clonotype has only a few counts. CDR3 DNA sequence: TGCGCCAGCAGCCCACGTTGGTTTCAGGGGGACCATGGCTACACCTTC. It is translated as CASSPRWFQGDHGYTF. The J gene is TRBJ1-2, the V gene TRBV5-1; 7 bases are shared with TRBD1. J gave up 6 bases and V 4 bases, and 15 bases lay outside the gene matches. Germline V CDR1 and CDR2: SGHRS, YFSETQ. This CDR3 has 16 residues.

This clonotype was counted at least ten times. The V gene is TRBV2, the J gene TRBJ1-2, with 7 bases matching TRBD1. Germline CDR1 reads SNHLY; CDR2 reads FYNNEI. J lost 2 bases, V lost 6 bases, and 3 bases had no gene match. CDR3 length equals 13 residues. CDR3 protein: CASRADRNYGYTF. CDR3 coding DNA: TGTGCCAGCAGGGCGGACAGGAACTATGGCTACACCTTC.

This clonotype was seen a few times. This rearrangement joins TRBV11-2 to TRBJ2-3; D unclear. Trimming left V 0 bases short and J 2 bases short, with 9 bases between. Germline CDR1 reads SGHAT; CDR2 reads FQNNGV. The CDR3 covers 15 residues. Here the CDR3 DNA reads TGTGCCAGCAGCTTAGATTTAGCCCTCACAGATACGCAGTATTTT. This codes for CASSLDLALTDTQYF. The whole variable domain, remainder taken from reference TRBV11-2 and TRBJ2-3, is EAGVAQSPRYKIIEKRQSVAFWCNPISGHATLYWYQQILGQGPKLLIQFQNNGVVDDSQLPKDRFSAERLKGVDSTLKIQPAKLEDSAVYLCASSLDLALTDTQYFGPGTRLTVL.

There are many counts of this clonotype. One junction end does not reproduce the germline sequence, and a read error may be involved. The V call is TRBV5-1, the J call TRBJ2-5; 9 bases match TRBD1. The CDR3 runs to 14 residues. CDR1 is SGHRS and CDR2 is YFSETQ in the germline V gene. The CDR3 region is CASSPQGAGETQYF. CDR3 DNA: TGTGCCAGCAGCCCACAGGGGGCTGGAGAGACCCAGTACTTC. The entire variable domain, with the rest obtained from reference TRBV5-1 and TRBJ2-5, is as follows: KAGVTQTPRYLIKTRGQQVTLSCSPISGHRSVSWYQQTPGQGLQFLFEYFSETQRNKGNFPGRFSGRQFSNSRSEMNVSTLELGDSALYLCASSPQGAGETQYFGPGTRLLVL.

This clonotype was counted many times. This chain connects TRBV12-3 or TRBV12-4 to TRBJ1-1; D is perhaps TRBD1 (5 bases). Trimming took off 6 bases at V and 0 bases at J, with 11 bases between the two ends. The CDR3 loop spans 14 amino acids. The CDR3 is CASSTQDMNTEAFF. CDR3 DNA sequence: TGTGCCAGCAGCACACAGGACATGAACACTGAAGCTTTCTTT.

This clonotype was detected many times. The chain joins TRBV20-1 to TRBJ1-2; the D gene is possibly TRBD1 (5 bases). The CDR3 length is 14 residues. V lost 5 bases, J lost 7 bases, and 20 bases lay in between. CDR1 is DFQATT, CDR2 SNEGSKA, per germline (reference sequence). CDR3 in DNA: TGCAGTGCTGGGGTGGGACGGACGACCGGTGGCTACACCTTC. Protein sequence: CSAGVGRTTGGYTF.

This clonotype was picked up a small number of times. The chain recombines TRBV19 with TRBJ2-7; 7 bases map to TRBD1. The CDR3 loop spans 15 amino acids. J lost 1 base, V lost 8 bases, and 11 bases had no gene match. Per germline, CDR1 LNHDA and CDR2 SQIVND (reference sequence). CDR3 DNA sequence: TGTGCCAGTTCGACATCCGGGACAGTATCCTACGAGCAGTACTTC. This codes for CASSTSGTVSYEQYF.

The chain has TRBV20-1 and TRBJ1-2; D unclear. V shed 0 bases and J shed 7 bases, with 12 bases lying between them. From germline, CDR1 is DFQATT and CDR2 SNEGSKA (reference sequence). The CDR3 is made up of 13 amino acids. The chain's CDR3 is CSARDREGSGYTF. In DNA, the CDR3 is TGCAGTGCTAGAGATCGAGAAGGTAGTGGCTACACCTTC.

This clonotype has more than one count but fewer than ten. CDR3: CASKPGQGSNYGYTF. CDR3 nucleotides: TGTGCCAGTAAGCCCGGACAAGGCAGTAACTATGGCTACACCTTC. The chain recombines TRBV19 with TRBJ1-2; a possible D gene is TRBD1 (5 bases). Germline V CDR1 and CDR2: LNHDA, SQIVND (reference sequence). V was pared by 7 bases and J by 1 base, with 16 bases between. The CDR3 length is 15 residues.

This clonotype was observed many times. The chain carries TRBV5-4 and TRBJ2-7, with TRBD1 matching 11 bases. The germline gives CDR1 SGHNT, CDR2 YYREEE (reference sequence). The CDR3 loop spans 15 amino acids. V shed 4 bases, J shed 2 bases, and the junction held 5 bases outside the gene matches. The CDR3, as DNA: TGTGCCAGCAGCCCACTGGGACAGGGGGCCTACGAGCAGTACTTC. Amino acids: CASSPLGQGAYEQYF. Filled out from reference TRBV5-4 and TRBJ2-7, the complete variable domain reads ETGVTQSPTHLIKTRGQQVTLRCSSQSGHNTVSWYQQALGQGPQFIFQYYREEENGRGNFPPRFSGLQFPNYSSELNVNALELDDSALYLCASSPLGQGAYEQYFGPGTRLTVT.

This chain joins TRBV25-1 and TRBJ2-5; 9 nucleotides agree with TRBD2. The CDR3 covers 13 residues. Germline-derived CDR1 and CDR2 are MGHDK and SYGVNS. The V segment lost 11 bases and the J segment 5 bases; nucleotides outside the gene matches: 9. Here the CDR3 reads CASGGRAWETQYF. For the CDR3, the DNA is TGTGCCTCGGGCGGGAGGGCTTGGGAGACCCAGTACTTC.